Detailed here is one TCR beta chain. Its antigen is unidentified. The sample comes from a study of siplizumab effects on memory and regulatory T cells. V trimming: 5 bases; J trimming: 10 bases; junction bases outside the gene matches: 4. This CDR3 has 12 amino acids. CDR1 is LNHDA, CDR2 SQIVND, per germline (reference sequence). General study findings and limits: Siplizumab conditions gave an average of around 64% Treg-derived mappable alloreactive CD4+ clones, versus about 30% for controls. Naive T cells were seen as more diverse than memory cells and as major alloresponse contributors. Significantly reduced by siplizumab was the cumulative frequency of alloreactive sequences, namely those traceable to unstimulated CD4+ memory cells.

Using immunoSEQ multiplex PCR, the repertoire was profiled, and TCRdb retains in-frame clones only, with some absent. Of about 110,000 clones in the sample, roughly 89% are singletons; the top ten hold approximately 1.2%. The genes are TRBV19 and TRBJ1-4; 7 bases match TRBD1. The sequencing input was CD4+ T cells sorted from blood. This receptor was identified in a human donor in good health. CDR3 sequence: CASSGDSRKLFF. The CDR3 DNA follows: TGTGCCAGTAGTGGGGACAGTCGAAAACTGTTTTTT.